Sequencing of this T cell receptor (beta chain) was carried out in a study of blood T cells in healthy people across ages. Healthy individuals of Caucasian origin from Russia, aged about 6 to 95, served as donors. Germline V gene lookup returns CDR1 SEHNR and CDR2 FQNEAQ (reference sequence). The CDR3 contains 12 residues. Between the trimmed V and J ends, which lost 6 bases and 7 bases, there was a span of 10 bases. This clonotype was seen more than once but under ten times. PCR was performed a second time for about 7 to 12 cycles using a sample-barcoded 5' primer and a J-beta primer mix. TCRdb processed the 5' RACE reads anew with MiXCR; each CDR3 protein has one entry. The profile shows roughly 560,000 distinct CDR3 sequences, around 24% of them singletons. These data are also associated with another study on T cells of mothers and their children. Turning to that study: Samples were obtained from a few healthy Caucasian mothers and their six children.

This TCR was recovered from a boy between 10 and 17 years old in good health. The sequenced material came from blood. V and J are TRBV7-9 and TRBJ2-1; D call uncertain. CDR3 region: CASSHTRNEQFF. The CDR3 bases are TGTGCCAGCAGTCACACCAGGAATGAGCAGTTCTTC.